The rows below give T cell receptor beta chains drawn from one sample of a study of cytomegalovirus exposure and HLA in healthy donors. Generated by immunoSEQ multiplex PCR, the TCRdb table keeps only in-frame clones and is missing some. Among more than 85,000 clones listed, around 80% were seen once. Sequences were obtained from PBMCs. The receptor source for this set is a woman in her sixties or seventies in good health and CMV-seropositive. Both conserved end residues are part of each CDR3. The D gene is left open where the match is weak. A row's size may be missing; if present it is once, few, many or a size class.

V	J	size	D	CDR3	DNA
TRBV15	TRBJ2-7	.	TRBD2	CATSSEPGLAAYEQYF	TGTGCCACCAGCAGCGAACCGGGACTAGCGGCCTACGAGCAGTACTTC
TRBV25-1	TRBJ2-7	.	.	CASRASYEQYF	TGTGCCAGCAGGGCCTCCTACGAGCAGTACTTC
TRBV28	TRBJ1-4	few	TRBD1	CASRRQGPLAEKLFF	TGTGCCAGCAGGCGACAGGGACCCTTAGCTGAAAAACTGTTTTTT
TRBV28	TRBJ2-3	.	.	CASSLTDTQYF	TGTGCCAGCAGCCTCACAGATACGCAGTATTTT
TRBV7-6	TRBJ1-5	.	.	CASSSRDNNQPQHF	TGTGCCAGCAGCTCCCGGGACAACAATCAGCCCCAGCATTTT
TRBV5-4	TRBJ2-5	.	TRBD2	CASSGRVGLADKETQYF	TGTGCCAGCAGCGGGCGGGTGGGCCTAGCGGATAAAGAGACCCAGTACTTC
TRBV18	TRBJ1-1	.	.	CASSKTYLDTEAFF	TGTGCCAGCTCAAAGACATACTTGGACACTGAAGCTTTCTTT
TRBV5-1	TRBJ2-3	.	.	CASSFSYRTDTQYF	TGCGCCAGCAGCTTTTCATACAGGACAGATACGCAGTATTTT
TRBV28	TRBJ1-1	.	.	CATSGREAFF	TGTGCCACTTCAGGGAGGGAAGCTTTCTTT
TRBV21-1	TRBJ2-3	.	.	CASSNLMSGSQTDTQYF	TGTGCCAGCAGCAACCTCATGAGCGGGAGTCAAACAGATACGCAGTATTTT
TRBV5-1	TRBJ2-7	.	TRBD1	CASSHGTETNEQYF	TGCGCCAGCAGCCACGGGACAGAGACCAACGAGCAGTACTTC
TRBV7-3	TRBJ1-1	.	.	CASSPSRETEAFF	TGTGCCAGCAGCCCCTCCCGGGAAACTGAAGCTTTCTTT
TRBV19	TRBJ1-2	.	.	CASSIPLGQRDGYTF	TGTGCCAGTAGTATCCCCCTGGGGCAGAGAGATGGCTACACCTTC
TRBV4-1	TRBJ1-1	.	.	CASSRGLQGRRNTEAFF	TGCGCCAGCAGCAGGGGGTTACAGGGTAGGAGGAACACTGAAGCTTTCTTT
TRBV4-1	TRBJ2-3	once	.	CASSQAGRGTDTQYF	TGCGCCAGCAGCCAAGCCGGCCGGGGCACAGATACGCAGTATTTT
TRBV5-4	TRBJ1-1	.	.	CASSDRRGNTEAFF	TGTGCCAGCAGCGATCGGAGAGGGAACACTGAAGCTTTCTTT
TRBV5-6	TRBJ2-7	.	.	CASSAGYEQYF	TGTGCCAGCAGCGCAGGGTACGAGCAGTACTTC
TRBV18	TRBJ1-5	.	.	CASSPGNPSLKNQPQHF	TGTGCCAGCTCACCGGGCAATCCCTCCTTAAAAAATCAGCCCCAGCATTTT
TRBV7-3	TRBJ2-5	.	.	CASSLNRGQETQYF	TGTGCCAGCAGCTTAAATAGGGGGCAAGAGACCCAGTACTTC
TRBV7-6	TRBJ2-1	.	TRBD1	CASSTGQGGNEQFF	TGTGCCAGCAGCACGGGACAGGGGGGTAATGAGCAGTTCTTC
TRBV25-1	TRBJ1-1	.	.	CASVKAGAGGTEAFF	TGTGCCAGCGTAAAAGCGGGGGCGGGTGGCACTGAAGCTTTCTTT
TRBV27	TRBJ1-1	.	.	CASSFVTGRTEAFF	TGTGCCAGCAGTTTTGTGACAGGTCGGACTGAAGCTTTCTTT
TRBV5-6	TRBJ1-4	.	.	CASSLTRTATNEKLFF	TGTGCCAGCAGCCTCACGCGGACAGCAACTAATGAAAAACTGTTTTTT
TRBV7-2	TRBJ2-5	.	.	CASSLMGGGETQYF	TGTGCCAGCAGCTTAATGGGAGGAGGGGAGACCCAGTACTTC
TRBV28	TRBJ2-7	.	TRBD2	CASSSVAGGLREQYF	TGTGCCAGCAGTTCGGTAGCGGGAGGGCTTCGCGAGCAGTACTTC
TRBV4-1	TRBJ1-2	.	.	CASRLGAGGYTF	TGCGCCAGCAGGCTGGGCGCGGGTGGCTACACCTTC
TRBV30	TRBJ1-3	.	.	CAWSVHAGITGNTIYF	TGTGCCTGGAGTGTACACGCGGGGATTACTGGAAACACCATATATTTT
TRBV5-1	TRBJ2-3	.	TRBD1	CASRKGQGTDTQYF	TGCGCCAGCAGGAAGGGACAGGGCACAGATACGCAGTATTTT
TRBV6-1	TRBJ1-5	.	TRBD1	CASSERWTGVYQPQHF	TGTGCCAGCAGTGAGCGATGGACAGGGGTCTATCAGCCCCAGCATTTT
TRBV6-6	TRBJ1-6	.	.	CASSPGTYNSPLHF	TGTGCCAGCAGCCCCGGGACATATAATTCACCCCTCCACTTT
TRBV29-1	TRBJ2-7	.	.	CSVESRYEQYF	TGCAGCGTTGAGAGCCGCTACGAGCAGTACTTC
TRBV13	TRBJ2-7	.	.	CATTDTLSYEQYF	TGTGCCACCACGGACACCCTCTCCTACGAGCAGTACTTC
TRBV28	TRBJ2-7	once	.	CASSLEGAITYEQYF	TGTGCCAGCAGTTTGGAGGGGGCGATAACCTACGAGCAGTACTTC
TRBV4-2	TRBJ1-5	.	.	CASRDRQEGYQPQHF	TGTGCCAGCCGTGACCGCCAGGAGGGTTATCAGCCCCAGCATTTT
TRBV7-9	TRBJ1-2	.	.	CSSSLVTQGGNTF	TGTTCCAGCAGCTTGGTTACCCAGGGCGGGAACACCTTC
TRBV10-3	TRBJ2-6	.	TRBD1	CAISRGPGANVLTF	TGTGCCATCAGTAGGGGGCCTGGGGCCAACGTCCTGACTTTC
TRBV10-3	TRBJ2-4	.	.	CATRGTEKNIQYF	TGTGCCACACGCGGGACAGAGAAAAACATTCAGTACTTC
TRBV5-1	TRBJ2-7	.	.	CASSLGVGSSYEQYF	TGCGCCAGCAGCTTGGGTGTAGGGAGCTCCTACGAGCAGTACTTC
TRBV29-1	TRBJ1-3	once	.	CSVEDRGGADSGNTIYF	TGCAGCGTTGAAGATCGGGGGGGGGCCGACTCTGGAAACACCATATATTTT
TRBV7-9	TRBJ1-5	.	.	CASSQEEAGSQPQHF	TGTGCCAGCAGCCAAGAAGAGGCGGGGAGTCAGCCCCAGCATTTT
TRBV5-1	TRBJ2-1	.	TRBD2	CASSQEGLGYNEQFF	TGCGCCAGCAGCCAAGAGGGACTAGGGTACAATGAGCAGTTCTTC
TRBV6-5	TRBJ1-2	.	.	CASGPANRVLEGYTF	TGTGCCAGCGGTCCAGCCAACCGGGTGCTAGAGGGCTACACCTTC
TRBV2	TRBJ1-6	.	.	CASHGDYNSPLHF	TGTGCCAGCCACGGAGATTATAATTCACCCCTCCACTTT
TRBV28	TRBJ2-2	.	TRBD2	CASYPAGPHNTGELFF	TGTGCCAGCTACCCAGCGGGACCGCATAACACCGGGGAGCTGTTTTTT
TRBV6-6	TRBJ1-2	.	TRBD1	CASSYEGTGANYGYTF	TGTGCCAGCAGTTACGAAGGTACAGGGGCTAACTATGGCTACACCTTC